Below are 5 T cell receptor beta chains sequenced from a single sample in a study of beta chain features in type 1 diabetes. Since all of the isolated RNA was reverse transcribed, expressed TCRB transcripts were what got sequenced. Sequenced by immunoSEQ multiplex PCR; TCRdb stores in-frame clones only, minus some. The data show 900,000 or so clones, about a sixth seen once. Sequences were obtained from naive CD4+ T cells from blood. These receptors came from a woman under 30 in good health.

The V gene is TRBV19, the J gene TRBJ2-3; D unresolved. Trimming pared 3 bases from V and 2 bases from J, leaving 9 bases between. This CDR3 has 14 residues. Germline V gives CDR1 LNHDA, CDR2 SQIVND (reference sequence). CDR3 nucleotide sequence: TGTGCCAGTAGTATCGGGCGGATCACAGATACGCAGTATTTT. The encoded protein is CASSIGRITDTQYF.

This clone appeared a few times. The chain combines TRBV6-5 with TRBJ1-5; D is unclear. V was pared by 0 bases and J by 5 bases, with 5 bases between. This CDR3 has 13 amino acids. Germline assignment: CDR1 MNHEY and CDR2 SVGAGI. CDR3 residues: CASSYSSDQPQHF. In DNA form, the CDR3 reads TGTGCCAGCAGTTACTCATCCGATCAGCCCCAGCATTTT.

This clone was found a few times. The junction departs from the called germline gene at one end, perhaps through a read error. J is TRBJ2-2 and V is TRBV29-1, with D perhaps being TRBD1 or TRBD2 (5 bases each). The length of the CDR3 is 14 residues. Germline V gene sequence: CDR1 SQVTM, CDR2 ANQGSEA. The CDR3 DNA is TGCAGCGTTAAAGACTATCAGGGAGTAGGGGAGCTGTTTTTT. Translation: CSVKDYQGVGELFF.

V usage is TRBV7-3 and J usage is TRBJ2-2; either TRBD1 or TRBD2 may fit D (5 bases each). The V end was cut by 0 bases, the J end by 7 bases, with 12 bases between. The CDR3 loop spans 15 amino acids. Germline assignment: CDR1 SGHTA and CDR2 FQGTGA. Written as DNA, the CDR3 is TGTGCCAGCAGCTTAACGGGACCGAACTTCGGGGAGCTGTTTTTT. The encoded protein is CASSLTGPNFGELFF.

This sequence joins TRBV5-4 and TRBJ1-2; weak D call: TRBD1 (5 bases). Germline CDR1 SGHNT, CDR2 YYREEE (reference sequence). The CDR3 sequence is 14 residues long. V was trimmed by 0 bases and J by 5 bases, leaving 11 bases between them. The CDR3 DNA sequence: TGTGCCAGCAGCTTGGCCGGGACCCGTTATGGCTACACCTTC. This translates into CASSLAGTRYGYTF.